This T cell receptor beta chain is drawn from a study of cytomegalovirus exposure and HLA in healthy donors. Study observations and caveats: It was assumed in the presence/absence analyses that sequencing depth was roughly uniform across donors.

On this clone itself: Antigen unknown.

Primers: 60 Vbeta forward and 13 Jbeta reverse. Method: immunoSEQ multiplex PCR; TCRdb's copy keeps in-frame clones and lacks some. The sample yields about 120,000 clones, around 85% seen once. CDR1 and CDR2 (germline): GTSNPN, SVGIG (reference sequence). V was clipped by 5 bases and J by 8 bases; unmatched bases: 14. The CDR3 is 15 amino acids. The specimen sequenced was PBMCs. The TCR comes from a man younger than 40 in good health and CMV-seronegative. The chain uses TRBV30 and TRBJ1-4; 7 positions agree with TRBD1. The CDR3 protein is CAWGAKTGVGEKLFF. CDR3 in DNA: TGTGCCTGGGGGGCCAAAACAGGGGTAGGGGAAAAACTGTTTTTT.